These T cell receptor beta chains were read from a single sample in a study of shared clonotypes between healthy human individuals. The protocol was immunoSEQ multiplex PCR, while the TCRdb copy is restricted to in-frame clones and leaves out a portion. The sample has some 2.1 million clones; approximately 94% are singletons. The sequenced sample was naive CD8+ T cells sorted from blood. The source of these receptors is a man aged 18 to 35 in good health. CDR3s include the opening cysteine and the closing phenylalanine or tryptophan. The order of the fields is V gene, clone size, D gene, J gene, CDR3 DNA, CDR3 protein. D genes are given only for firm matches. Clone sizes are given selectively: once, few, many, or a class where the clone is expanded.

v_gene: TRBV10-2; abundance: -; d_gene: -; j_gene: TRBJ2-2; CDR3nt: TGCGCCACCCTGGAGAGGGGGGAGGGCACCGGGGAGCTGTTTTTT; CDR3aa: CATLERGEGTGELFF
v_gene: TRBV7-2; abundance: -; d_gene: -; j_gene: TRBJ2-3; CDR3nt: TGTGCCAGCAGCTTAGCCGGCGGAACAGATACGCAGTATTTT; CDR3aa: CASSLAGGTDTQYF
v_gene: TRBV7-9; abundance: -; d_gene: -; j_gene: TRBJ1-1; CDR3nt: TGTGCCAGCAGCTTAGTTATCGGCATTCCTGAAGCTTTCTTT; CDR3aa: CASSLVIGIPEAFF
v_gene: TRBV29-1; abundance: -; d_gene: -; j_gene: TRBJ1-2; CDR3nt: TGCAGCGTTGAAGGTACAGACTATGGCTACACCTTC; CDR3aa: CSVEGTDYGYTF
v_gene: TRBV7-9; abundance: few; d_gene: -; j_gene: TRBJ1-1; CDR3nt: TGTGCCAGCAGCTTAGATGAAATGAACACTGAAGCTTTCTTT; CDR3aa: CASSLDEMNTEAFF
v_gene: TRBV4-1; abundance: -; d_gene: -; j_gene: TRBJ2-4; CDR3nt: TGCGCCAGCAGGACGGGACATTCAGCCAAAAACATTCAGTACTTC; CDR3aa: CASRTGHSAKNIQYF
v_gene: TRBV10-2; abundance: -; d_gene: -; j_gene: TRBJ1-2; CDR3nt: TGCGCCAGCAGTTACGTCGGCCTCGGCTACACCTTC; CDR3aa: CASSYVGLGYTF
v_gene: TRBV6-6; abundance: -; d_gene: TRBD1; j_gene: TRBJ1-6; CDR3nt: TGTGCCAGCACCGGGACAGGGTGGTCACCCCTCCACTTT; CDR3aa: CASTGTGWSPLHF
v_gene: TRBV30; abundance: -; d_gene: TRBD1; j_gene: TRBJ2-3; CDR3nt: TGTGCCTGGAGTATTCTACCGCCACAGGGGGCTCCGGGCACAGATACGCAGTATTTT; CDR3aa: CAWSILPPQGAPGTDTQYF
v_gene: TRBV25-1; abundance: -; d_gene: TRBD1; j_gene: TRBJ1-6; CDR3nt: TGTGCCAGCAGTGAATTCAGGGGGCGCAGGGAATCACCCCTCCACTTT; CDR3aa: CASSEFRGRRESPLHF
v_gene: TRBV5-3; abundance: -; d_gene: -; j_gene: TRBJ1-6; CDR3nt: TGTGCCAGAAGCTTGGAGGTGGAAGATAATTCACCCCTCCACTTT; CDR3aa: CARSLEVEDNSPLHF
v_gene: TRBV7-9; abundance: -; d_gene: -; j_gene: TRBJ2-3; CDR3nt: TGTGCCAGCAGCCCCCCGTCCCCGGGACAAGCCACAGATACGCAGTATTTT; CDR3aa: CASSPPSPGQATDTQYF
v_gene: TRBV7-6; abundance: -; d_gene: TRBD1; j_gene: TRBJ2-7; CDR3nt: TGTGCCAGCAGCATCGGGCAGGGGGCGTGGGAGCAGTACTTC; CDR3aa: CASSIGQGAWEQYF
v_gene: TRBV29-1; abundance: -; d_gene: TRBD1; j_gene: TRBJ2-7; CDR3nt: TGCAGCGTTTCCTGGACAGGGGCCCCCTACGAGCAGTACTTC; CDR3aa: CSVSWTGAPYEQYF
v_gene: TRBV7-2; abundance: -; d_gene: TRBD2; j_gene: TRBJ2-7; CDR3nt: TGTGCCAGCAGCGACCTAGCGGGGGCTCTCAACGAGCAGTACTTC; CDR3aa: CASSDLAGALNEQYF
v_gene: TRBV28; abundance: -; d_gene: -; j_gene: TRBJ1-5; CDR3nt: TGTGCCAGCACTAATGGAGAGCCCCAGCATTTT; CDR3aa: CASTNGEPQHF
v_gene: TRBV6-1; abundance: -; d_gene: -; j_gene: TRBJ1-2; CDR3nt: TGTGCCAGCAGTGAAGACAGGGTAGGTGGCTACACCTTC; CDR3aa: CASSEDRVGGYTF
v_gene: TRBV11-2; abundance: -; d_gene: -; j_gene: TRBJ2-7; CDR3nt: TGTGCCAGCAGCTTTGGGACCTTCTACGAGCAGTACTTC; CDR3aa: CASSFGTFYEQYF
v_gene: TRBV28; abundance: -; d_gene: -; j_gene: TRBJ2-7; CDR3nt: TGTGCCAGCAGTTTAGCGGGAACCGATTACGAGCAGTACTTC; CDR3aa: CASSLAGTDYEQYF
v_gene: TRBV5-6; abundance: once; d_gene: -; j_gene: TRBJ2-1; CDR3nt: TGTGCCAGCAGCTTGGTGCCGGGGGCCGAGTTGAATGAGCAGTTCTTC; CDR3aa: CASSLVPGAELNEQFF
v_gene: TRBV27; abundance: once; d_gene: -; j_gene: TRBJ2-3; CDR3nt: TGTGCCAGCAGTTTAGGGGGGTTGGCAGATACGCAGTATTTT; CDR3aa: CASSLGGLADTQYF
v_gene: TRBV4-1; abundance: -; d_gene: -; j_gene: TRBJ2-7; CDR3nt: TGCGCCAGCAGCCTTCAGGATTCCTACGAGCAGTACTTC; CDR3aa: CASSLQDSYEQYF
v_gene: TRBV6-5; abundance: -; d_gene: -; j_gene: TRBJ1-1; CDR3nt: TGTGCCAGCAGTTATGGACAGTTGAACACTGAAGCTTTCTTT; CDR3aa: CASSYGQLNTEAFF
v_gene: TRBV21-1; abundance: once; d_gene: -; j_gene: TRBJ1-2; CDR3nt: TGTGCCAGCAACCAGGGACAGGGGGCTGGAGGCTACACCTTC; CDR3aa: CASNQGQGAGGYTF
v_gene: TRBV2; abundance: once; d_gene: -; j_gene: TRBJ2-2; CDR3nt: TGTGCCAGCAGTCCTTCTGGACAGACCGGGGAGCTGTTTTTT; CDR3aa: CASSPSGQTGELFF
v_gene: TRBV27; abundance: -; d_gene: -; j_gene: TRBJ2-3; CDR3nt: TGTGCCAGCAGTCCCCCGGGGAGCCCCCTAGATACGCAGTATTTT; CDR3aa: CASSPPGSPLDTQYF
v_gene: TRBV4-1; abundance: -; d_gene: -; j_gene: TRBJ2-7; CDR3nt: TGCGCCAGCAGCCGGAACACGGGAGAGCAGTACTTC; CDR3aa: CASSRNTGEQYF
v_gene: TRBV5-6; abundance: -; d_gene: -; j_gene: TRBJ1-5; CDR3nt: TGTGCCAGCAGCTTGGGGAGCAATCAGCCCCAGCATTTT; CDR3aa: CASSLGSNQPQHF
v_gene: TRBV19; abundance: -; d_gene: -; j_gene: TRBJ2-7; CDR3nt: TGTGCCAGTAGTATAAGTCCTACTGACTCCTACGAGCAGTACTTC; CDR3aa: CASSISPTDSYEQYF
v_gene: TRBV6-1; abundance: -; d_gene: -; j_gene: TRBJ2-7; CDR3nt: TGTGCCAGCAGTGATTTGGGAGAAGGGACCTACGAGCAGTACTTC; CDR3aa: CASSDLGEGTYEQYF
v_gene: TRBV13; abundance: -; d_gene: -; j_gene: TRBJ1-1; CDR3nt: TGTGCCAGCAGCTTACAGGGATCTGAAGCTTTCTTT; CDR3aa: CASSLQGSEAFF
v_gene: TRBV5-4; abundance: -; d_gene: -; j_gene: TRBJ2-7; CDR3nt: TGTGCCAGCAGCTTGGCTGCAGGGGAGGCCTACGAGCAGTACTTC; CDR3aa: CASSLAAGEAYEQYF
v_gene: TRBV4-3; abundance: -; d_gene: TRBD2; j_gene: TRBJ2-1; CDR3nt: TGCGCCAGCAGCCAAGAATTAGGACTAGCGTCGGATGAGCAGTTCTTC; CDR3aa: CASSQELGLASDEQFF
v_gene: TRBV29-1; abundance: once; d_gene: -; j_gene: TRBJ1-2; CDR3nt: TGCAGCTCTGGCACAGCCGATGGCTACACCTTC; CDR3aa: CSSGTADGYTF